Below are 24 T cell receptor beta chains sequenced from a single sample in a study of beta chain features in type 1 diabetes. Sequencing targeted expressed TCRB transcripts, as all isolated RNA had been reverse transcribed. The protocol was immunoSEQ multiplex PCR, while the TCRdb copy is restricted to in-frame clones and leaves out a portion. The sample has some 99,000 clones, less than 40% seen once. Sequenced sample: stem cell memory CD4+ T cells from blood. These receptors all come from a woman between 18 and 29 years old in good health.

The rearrangement uses TRBV6-1 and TRBJ2-7; TRBD1 aligns across 9 bases. V lost 4 bases and J lost 0; bases outside the gene matches: 1. CDR3 length equals 14 residues. Germline CDR1 and CDR2: MNHNS and SASEGT. CDR3 residues: CASSVGQGSYEQYF. The CDR3 nucleotides are TGTGCCAGCAGTGTGGGACAGGGCTCCTACGAGCAGTACTTC.

This clone was seen a few times. The chain employs TRBV7-3 and TRBJ2-3; 8 nucleotides line up with TRBD2. This CDR3 is built from 17 residues. J was trimmed by 0 bases and V by 2 bases; bases with no gene match: 7. CDR1 and CDR2 (germline): SGHTA, FQGTGA. The CDR3, as DNA: TGTGCCAGCAGCTTATCCCGGACTAGCTGGAGCACAGATACGCAGTATTTT. It yields the protein CASSLSRTSWSTDTQYF.

This clone was picked up one time. J is TRBJ1-2 and V is TRBV19, with 10 positions matching TRBD1. The CDR3 runs 16 residues. Germline lookup yields CDR1 LNHDA and CDR2 SQIVND (reference sequence). The J segment lost 2 bases and the V segment lost 5 bases, leaving 8 bases of the junction unmatched. CDR3 protein: CASSFHRDRGNYGYTF. In DNA form, the CDR3 reads TGTGCCAGTAGTTTTCACCGGGACAGGGGCAACTATGGCTACACCTTC.

The V gene is TRBV6-5, the J gene TRBJ2-6; weak D call: TRBD1 (6 bases). Trimming pared 6 bases from V and 0 bases from J, leaving 9 bases between. Per germline, CDR1 MNHEY and CDR2 SVGAGI. The CDR3 is 15 residues long. CDR3 nucleotides: TGTGCCAGCAGCAAACAGGGCTCTGGGGCCAACGTCCTGACTTTC. Its translation: CASSKQGSGANVLTF.

This clone was counted a few times. The chain is built from TRBV30 and TRBJ1-2; 9 positions match TRBD1. Germline-derived CDR1 and CDR2 are GTSNPN and SVGIG (reference sequence). The junction had 5 bases not matched to a gene; V was cut back by 2 bases and J by 7 bases. This CDR3 spans 13 amino acids. The chain's CDR3 is CAWSRQGVGGYTF. CDR3 sequence (DNA): TGTGCCTGGAGTAGACAGGGGGTAGGTGGCTACACCTTC.

This clone was observed a handful of times. The chain has TRBV7-2 and TRBJ1-1; possible D gene TRBD1, 5 bases. Trimming removed 2 bases from V and 4 bases from J, with 14 bases in between. This CDR3 has 15 amino acids. The germline V gene encodes CDR1 SGHTA and CDR2 FQGNSA. As DNA, the CDR3 is TGTGCCAGCAGCTTATCCCCAGGGTCGGGCACTGAAGCTTTCTTT. Encoded protein: CASSLSPGSGTEAFF.

This clone was detected a few times. The chain carries TRBV5-1 and TRBJ2-1, with 9 bases that match TRBD1. This CDR3 contains 13 residues. Germline V lookup: CDR1 SGHRS, CDR2 YFSETQ. The V and J ends lost 7 bases and 7 bases, in that order; junction bases with no gene match: 6. As DNA, the CDR3 is TGCGCCAGCTCCGGGACAGGGAGGAATGAGCAGTTCTTC. Its protein is CASSGTGRNEQFF. Complete variable domain (other parts from reference TRBV5-1 and TRBJ2-1): KAGVTQTPRYLIKTRGQQVTLSCSPISGHRSVSWYQQTPGQGLQFLFEYFSETQRNKGNFPGRFSGRQFSNSRSEMNVSTLELGDSALYLCASSGTGRNEQFFGPGTRLTVL.

Only a few counts were recorded for this clone. The chain has TRBV7-8 and TRBJ2-3; 7 positions match TRBD2. Losses at the gene ends were 5 bases for V and 1 base for J; bases not matched to a gene: 6. Germline CDR1 SGHVS, CDR2 FQNEAQ. CDR3 size: 15 residues. CDR3 in amino acids: CASSRTLAGTDTQYF. In DNA form, the CDR3 reads TGTGCCAGCAGCCGTACTCTAGCGGGCACAGATACGCAGTATTTT.

The chain combines TRBV18 with TRBJ1-5; 9 bases are shared with TRBD1. After removal of 4 bases from V and 2 bases from J, the junction contained 3 bases not matched to a gene. The CDR3 contains 15 residues. The germline V gene encodes CDR1 KGHSH and CDR2 LQKENI. This CDR3 is CASSQRTGGNQPQHF. CDR3 bases: TGTGCCAGCTCACAGCGGACAGGGGGCAATCAGCCCCAGCATTTT.

This chain connects TRBV10-3 to TRBJ1-2; D perhaps matches TRBD1 (5 bases). The CDR3 is 12 amino acids. CDR1 and CDR2 from the germline V gene are ENHRY and SYGVKD. Trimming pared 6 bases from V and 4 bases from J, leaving 9 bases between. The CDR3 is CAISDSLYGYTF. The CDR3, as DNA: TGTGCCATCAGCGACAGTCTCTATGGCTACACCTTC.

This clone has just a few counts. The rearrangement uses TRBV7-9 and TRBJ2-1, with D possibly TRBD1 on 5 matching bases. The CDR3 is 14 amino acids. V lost 8 bases and J lost 8, with 19 bases in between. CDR1 is SEHNR and CDR2 is FQNEAQ in the germline V gene (reference sequence). The CDR3 region is CASGAPPSVDEQFF. The CDR3 DNA sequence: TGTGCCAGCGGGGCCCCACCCTCTGTCGATGAGCAGTTCTTC.

This chain uses TRBV18 with TRBJ2-3; D unclear. Between the trimmed V and J ends, which lost 0 bases and 1 base, there was a span of 8 bases. Germline CDR1 is KGHSH and CDR2 is LQKENI. The CDR3 covers 15 residues. The DNA of the CDR3 is TGTGCCAGCTCACCACCCAGATTGGGCACAGATACGCAGTATTTT. Protein product: CASSPPRLGTDTQYF.

CDR3 nucleotide sequence: TGTGCCAGCAGCCCCAAAGGACAGGGGGTGGGTGAAAAACTGTTTTTT. It translates to CASSPKGQGVGEKLFF. The V gene is TRBV7-9, the J gene TRBJ1-4; 10 bases agree with TRBD1. V shed 5 bases, J shed 7 bases, and the junction held 10 bases outside the gene matches. Germline assignment: CDR1 SEHNR and CDR2 FQNEAQ (reference sequence). The length of the CDR3 is 16 residues. Complete variable domain (other parts from reference TRBV7-9 and TRBJ1-4): DTGVSQNPRHKITKRGQNVTFRCDPISEHNRLYWYRQTLGQGPEFLTYFQNEAQLEKSRLLSDRFSAERPKGSFSTLEIQRTEQGDSAMYLCASSPKGQGVGEKLFFGSGTQLSVL.

V is TRBV5-1 and J is TRBJ1-2; D remains ambiguous. This CDR3 comprises 13 residues. Trimming removed 5 bases at V and 6 bases at J, with 14 bases between. CDR1 SGHRS and CDR2 YFSETQ come from the germline V gene. The CDR3 reads CASRERPGDGYTF. Here the CDR3 DNA reads TGCGCCAGCAGAGAACGCCCGGGAGATGGCTACACCTTC.

The rearrangement joins TRBV11-2 to TRBJ2-2; 12 bases are shared with TRBD1. V was clipped by 8 bases and J by 7 bases; unmatched bases: 5. This CDR3 has 14 residues. CDR1 SGHAT and CDR2 FQNNGV come from the germline V gene. The CDR3 DNA sequence: TGTGCCAGCGGGGACAGGGGGCTTGTCGGGGAGCTGTTTTTT. It encodes CASGDRGLVGELFF.

This clone was counted between two and nine times. V gene TRBV5-1 combines with J gene TRBJ2-5; D remains ambiguous. The J call could be wrong; TRBJ2-7 is a better fit for the DNA end. The CDR3 has 14 amino acids. Per germline, CDR1 SGHRS and CDR2 YFSETQ. The chain's CDR3 is CASSLDPGSYEQYF. The CDR3 DNA is TGCGCCAGCAGCTTGGATCCAGGATCCTACGAGCAGTACTTC.

The chain joins TRBV18 to TRBJ1-2, with D unclear. CDR1 is KGHSH and CDR2 is LQKENI in the germline V gene. V shed 3 bases and J shed 3 bases, with 14 bases lying between them. The CDR3 loop spans 15 amino acids. As DNA, the CDR3 is TGTGCCAGCTCACCGTCGGGGTTTGATTACTATGGCTACACCTTC. This codes for CASSPSGFDYYGYTF.

The CDR3 spells CASSLTLTGTDSYEQYF. CDR3 nucleotides: TGTGCCAGCTCACTAACACTTACCGGGACAGACTCCTACGAGCAGTACTTC. V and J are TRBV18 and TRBJ2-7; 7 bases align to TRBD1. The CDR3 loop spans 17 amino acids. The junction had 12 bases not matched to a gene; V was cut back by 4 bases and J by 0 bases. The V gene's germline CDR1 is KGHSH and CDR2 LQKENI. The variable domain in full, completed from reference TRBV18 and TRBJ2-7, reads NAGVMQNPRHLVRRRGQEARLRCSPMKGHSHVYWYRQLPEEGLKFMVYLQKENIIDESGMPKERFSAEFPKEGPSILRIQQVVRGDSAAYFCASSLTLTGTDSYEQYFGPGTRLTVT.

This clone was counted a few times. The chain employs TRBV6-5 and TRBJ2-1, with D perhaps TRBD2 (5 bases). Germline values: CDR1 MNHEY, CDR2 SVGAGI. The CDR3 extends over 15 amino acids. V was trimmed by 2 bases and J by 8 bases, leaving 16 bases between them. The CDR3 spells CASSYEAGQRYEQFF. The CDR3, as DNA: TGTGCCAGCAGTTACGAGGCAGGCCAGCGGTATGAGCAGTTCTTC.

CDR3 amino acids: CATTRWTGYGYTF. CDR3 DNA sequence: TGTGCCACTACAAGATGGACAGGGTATGGCTACACCTTC. V is TRBV5-4 and J is TRBJ1-2, with TRBD1 matching 8 bases. V lost 9 bases, J lost 5 bases, and 9 bases stayed unmatched. Per the germline V gene, CDR1 is SGHNT and CDR2 is YYREEE (reference sequence). The CDR3 contains 13 residues.

In this sample, this clone turned up a few times. V gene TRBV29-1 combines with J gene TRBJ2-5; TRBD1 matches at 8 bases. Germline CDR1 and CDR2: SQVTM and ANQGSEA. CDR3 length equals 13 residues. The ends lost 6 bases at V and 1 base at J; junction bases unmatched: 4. DNA of the CDR3: TGCAGCGTGGCCGGGACAGGCCAAGAGACCCAGTACTTC. It translates to CSVAGTGQETQYF.

This chain uses TRBV12-5 with TRBJ1-1, with 7 positions matching TRBD1. Per the germline V gene, CDR1 is LGHNT and CDR2 is FRNRAP. Trimming took 4 bases from V and 3 from J; bases not matched to a gene: 2. The CDR3 is 13 amino acids. The DNA of the CDR3 is TGTGCTAGTGGTTGGGACAGCGACACTGAAGCTTTCTTT. Translation gives CASGWDSDTEAFF.

This clone has just a few counts. The rearrangement uses TRBV7-9 and TRBJ2-1, with 10 bases matching TRBD2. The germline V gene encodes CDR1 SEHNR and CDR2 FQNEAQ (reference sequence). This CDR3 spans 15 amino acids. V shed 1 base and J 8 bases; nucleotides not matched to a gene: 5. This CDR3 reads CASSLVAGGIDEQFF. CDR3 bases: TGTGCCAGCAGCTTAGTAGCGGGAGGAATCGATGAGCAGTTCTTC.

This clone was seen more than once but under ten times. The chain recombines TRBV7-9 with TRBJ2-3; D is ambiguous. The CDR3 consists of 12 residues. Between the trimmed V and J ends, which lost 8 bases and 6 bases, there was a span of 12 bases. Germline-derived CDR1 and CDR2 are SEHNR and FQNEAQ (reference sequence). The CDR3 region has the DNA TGTGCCAGCTCTCTGGAGCAGGATACGCAGTATTTT. As protein: CASSLEQDTQYF.